A single sample gave rise to the 27 T cell receptor beta chains below, sequenced in a study of blood T cell repertoires in COVID-19. Data came from immunoSEQ multiplex PCR; TCRdb stores just in-frame clones and leaves some out. The table has 200,000 to 250,000 clones, roughly 89% seen once. The sequenced sample was peripheral blood. Every receptor here comes from a man aged 55-75 years who had recovered from COVID-19.

The chain uses TRBV6-6 and TRBJ1-2; D is undetermined. The CDR3 runs 12 residues. CDR1 MNHNY and CDR2 SVGAGI come from the germline V gene (reference sequence). The V and J ends lost 5 bases and 7 bases respectively, with 11 bases between them. The CDR3 DNA is TGTGCCAGCAGTACGCCGGAGGGTGGCTACACCTTC. Translating it yields CASSTPEGGYTF.

The chain recombines TRBV19 with TRBJ2-1; 10 positions agree with TRBD2. The CDR3 is 16 residues long. V lost 5 bases to trimming and J lost 2 bases; unmatched junction nucleotides: 6. From germline, CDR1 is LNHDA and CDR2 SQIVND (reference sequence). This CDR3 reads CASSRGLAFTYNEQFF. CDR3 DNA: TGTGCCAGTAGTCGGGGACTAGCGTTTACCTACAATGAGCAGTTCTTC. Looking up the rest from reference TRBV19 and TRBJ2-1 gives the full variable domain: DGGITQSPKYLFRKEGQNVTLSCEQNLNHDAMYWYRQDPGQGLRLIYYSQIVNDFQKGDIAEGYSVSREKKESFPLTVTSAQKNPTAFYLCASSRGLAFTYNEQFFGPGTRLTVL.

Only one count was recorded for this clone. V gene TRBV24-1 combines with J gene TRBJ2-5, with 12 bases identical to TRBD2. CDR1 is KGHDR and CDR2 is SFDVKD in the germline V gene. Trimming cost V 5 bases and J 6 bases; bases outside gene matches: 9. The CDR3 sequence is 16 residues long. The CDR3 here is CATSATGLAGGKTQYF. CDR3 in DNA: TGTGCCACCAGTGCCACGGGACTAGCGGGTGGAAAGACCCAGTACTTC.

This clone was found once. The chain recombines TRBV5-6 with TRBJ2-1; 10 bases match TRBD2. The CDR3 has 15 amino acids. Germline CDR1 and CDR2: SGHDT and YYEEEE. The ends lost 1 base at V and 4 bases at J; junction bases unmatched: 2. CDR3 sequence reads: CASSLLAGGYNEQFF. The DNA for the CDR3 is TGTGCCAGCAGCTTGTTAGCGGGAGGTTACAATGAGCAGTTCTTC. Full variable domain (outside the CDR3, taken from reference TRBV5-6 and TRBJ2-1): DAGVTQSPTHLIKTRGQQVTLRCSPKSGHDTVSWYQQALGQGPQFIFQYYEEEERQRGNFPDRFSGHQFPNYSSELNVNALLLGDSALYLCASSLLAGGYNEQFFGPGTRLTVL.

This clone came up a few times. The genes are TRBV7-2 and TRBJ1-1; 9 positions agree with TRBD1. J gave up 5 bases and V 5 bases, and 6 bases lay outside the gene matches. The CDR3 is 14 amino acids. Germline CDR1 and CDR2: SGHTA and FQGNSA. The CDR3 DNA follows: TGTGCCAGCAGCCAAGACAGGGGGGGGACTGAAGCTTTCTTT. It encodes CASSQDRGGTEAFF.

Only one count was recorded for this clone. This chain uses TRBV7-9 with TRBJ2-5; D remains ambiguous. The CDR3 contains 14 residues. CDR1 SEHNR and CDR2 FQNEAQ come from the germline V gene (reference sequence). Trimming removed 7 bases from V and 5 bases from J, with 17 bases in between. The CDR3, as DNA: TGTGCCAGCAACGCCGGCGGATTAGAGGAGACCCAGTACTTC. Protein product: CASNAGGLEETQYF.

This chain joins TRBV3-1 (or the pseudogene TRBV3-2) and TRBJ1-1, with D possibly being TRBD1 (6 bases). V was cut by 4 bases and J by 5 bases, with 14 bases left in between. Per the germline V gene, CDR1 is LGHDT and CDR2 is YNNKEL (reference sequence). The CDR3 has 14 residues. CDR3 nucleotide sequence: TGTGCCAGCAGCCGTATACAGGGAGGGACTGAAGCTTTCTTT. Translated: CASSRIQGGTEAFF.

J is TRBJ1-6 and V is TRBV19; D not resolved. The CDR3 runs to 12 residues. Germline V lookup: CDR1 LNHDA, CDR2 SQIVND (reference sequence). Trimming removed 3 bases from V and 10 bases from J, with 7 bases in between. The DNA for the CDR3 is TGTGCCAGTAGTATTGCGGAATCACCCCTCCACTTT. It translates to CASSIAESPLHF.

This clone has just one count. The genes are TRBV5-8 and TRBJ2-7; TRBD1 matches at 10 bases. Germline trimming cut 0 bases from V and 2 bases from J; bases unmatched to any gene: 11. There are 18 residues in the CDR3. CDR1 is SGHTS and CDR2 is YDEGEE in the germline V gene. CDR3 in DNA: TGTGCCAGCAGCTTGGGTTACCGGGACAGGGGTATAACCTACGAGCAGTACTTC. Encoded protein: CASSLGYRDRGITYEQYF.

This chain connects TRBV5-1 to TRBJ2-1; D unresolved. The CDR3 extends over 16 amino acids. Trimming removed 1 base from V and 1 base from J, with 12 bases in between. Germline V gene sequence: CDR1 SGHRS, CDR2 YFSETQ. DNA of the CDR3: TGCGCCAGCAGCTTGTTAAACTCCCTATCCTACAATGAGCAGTTCTTC. Translating it yields CASSLLNSLSYNEQFF.

The rearrangement uses TRBV4-1 and TRBJ2-5, with 9 positions matching TRBD2. V gave up 4 bases and J gave up 0 bases; unmatched junction bases: 6. Germline V gene lookup returns CDR1 MGHRA and CDR2 YSYEKL. There are 16 residues in the CDR3. The CDR3 here is CASSRGLATYQETQYF. The CDR3 DNA is TGCGCCAGCAGCCGGGGACTAGCAACTTACCAAGAGACCCAGTACTTC.

The chain employs TRBV7-6 and TRBJ2-2; 8 positions match TRBD2. Germline V CDR1 and CDR2: SGHVS, FNYEAQ. Losses at the gene ends were 6 bases for V and 2 bases for J; bases not matched to a gene: 8. The CDR3 totals 16 residues. This chain's CDR3 is CASSYYSGTNTGELFF. The DNA of the CDR3 is TGTGCCAGCAGTTACTATAGCGGGACTAACACCGGGGAGCTGTTTTTT.

In this sample, this clone turned up a few times. The chain combines TRBV4-1 with TRBJ2-3, with 11 bases that match TRBD2. The length of the CDR3 is 20 residues. Germline lookup yields CDR1 MGHRA and CDR2 YSYEKL. The trim removed 1 base at V and 0 bases at J, leaving 12 bases unmatched. The CDR3 DNA is TGCGCCAGCAGCCAAGCCTTTATAACTAGCGGGAGCTCTAGCACAGATACGCAGTATTTT. Translating gives CASSQAFITSGSSSTDTQYF.

V and J are TRBV20-1 and TRBJ2-7; D not certain. The CDR3 totals 16 residues. Germline CDR1 and CDR2: DFQATT and SNEGSKA (reference sequence). The V end was cut by 3 bases, the J end by 6 bases, with 24 bases between. The CDR3 coding sequence is TGCAGTGCTAGTTTTTTCCTGACAACACCCCGCTCCGAGCAGTACTTC. Amino acid sequence: CSASFFLTTPRSEQYF.

This clone was recorded once. This chain links TRBV4-1 with TRBJ1-1; D not certain. Germline V lookup: CDR1 MGHRA, CDR2 YSYEKL. This CDR3 is 14 amino acids long. V was clipped by 3 bases and J by 2 bases, with 10 bases between them. CDR3 residues: CASSQVSVNTEAFF. The DNA for the CDR3 is TGCGCCAGCAGCCAGGTTTCGGTTAACACTGAAGCTTTCTTT.

The rearrangement uses TRBV6-6 and TRBJ1-2; D is perhaps TRBD1 (6 bases). The CDR3 covers 13 residues. The V and J ends lost 6 bases and 5 bases respectively, with 13 bases between them. Germline loops: CDR1 MNHNY, CDR2 SVGAGI (reference sequence). CDR3 in DNA: TGTGCCAGCAGGGAACAGGGATTGTATGGCTACACCTTC. Translation: CASREQGLYGYTF.

The chain is built from TRBV12-3 or TRBV12-4 and TRBJ2-2; the D gene is possibly TRBD2 (6 bases). The CDR3 is made up of 12 amino acids. The V gene lost 11 bases and the J gene lost 2 bases, with 9 bases spanning the gap. CDR3 sequence reads: CAGGLNTGELFF. In DNA form, the CDR3 reads TGTGCCGGGGGACTTAACACCGGGGAGCTGTTTTTT.

The chain joins TRBV30 to TRBJ1-3; the D is unclear. Germline V CDR1 and CDR2: GTSNPN, SVGIG (reference sequence). The CDR3 runs to 14 residues. Deletions cut 3 bases from V and 2 bases from J, with 11 bases between. Here the CDR3 DNA reads TGTGCCTGGAGGGATTGGAGGGCTGGAAACACCATATATTTT. Translation gives CAWRDWRAGNTIYF.

This clone was detected once. The chain is built from TRBV29-1 and TRBJ2-7; D ambiguous. Germline loops: CDR1 SQVTM, CDR2 ANQGSEA. Trimming removed 0 bases from V and 9 bases from J, with 12 bases in between. The CDR3 runs to 12 residues. The CDR3 region is CSVEDRVAGQYF. Here the CDR3 DNA reads TGCAGCGTTGAAGATCGGGTAGCTGGGCAGTACTTC.

The chain joins TRBV21-1 to TRBJ2-2; the table's D call, TRBD2, has no DNA check behind it. TRBV21-1 is tagged as a pseudogene. This CDR3 comprises 18 residues. For the CDR3, the DNA is TGTGCCAGCAGCAAGAAGGACGCGGGAGGAGAGAACACCGGGGAGCTGTTTTTT. It is translated as CASSKKDAGGENTGELFF.

The gene calls are TRBV6-5 and TRBJ2-5, with 8 bases that match TRBD2. The CDR3 extends over 14 amino acids. The germline V gene has CDR1 MNHEY and CDR2 SVGAGI. J lost 3 bases, V lost 7 bases, and 7 bases had no gene match. In DNA, the CDR3 is TGTGCCAGCATACGGGGGGGCCCGAAAGAGACCCAGTACTTC. It specifies CASIRGGPKETQYF.

The chain uses TRBV9 and TRBJ2-3, with 8 bases that match TRBD1. J was trimmed by 2 bases and V by 4 bases; bases with no gene match: 9. The CDR3 has 16 amino acids. The germline V gene has CDR1 SGDLS and CDR2 YYNGEE. CDR3 sequence reads: CASSKDRDKVTDTQYF. DNA of the CDR3: TGTGCCAGCAGCAAGGACAGGGACAAAGTCACAGATACGCAGTATTTT.

The V call is TRBV7-3, the J call TRBJ2-1; TRBD2 matches at 7 bases. CDR1 and CDR2 from the germline V gene are SGHTA and FQGTGA. The V and J ends lost 4 bases and 9 bases, in that order; junction bases with no gene match: 3. The CDR3 is 12 residues long. CDR3: CASSSTGGEQFF. In nucleotides, the CDR3 is TGTGCCAGCAGCTCAACGGGGGGTGAGCAGTTCTTC.

This clone was seen once. Other nucleotide sequences in the sample specify the same CDR3. V gene TRBV7-9 combines with J gene TRBJ1-1; D remains ambiguous. The CDR3 is made up of 13 amino acids. Germline V CDR1 and CDR2: SEHNR, FQNEAQ (reference sequence). Trimming pared 2 bases from V and 0 bases from J, leaving 4 bases between. CDR3 in DNA: TGTGCCAGCAGCTTACAGGTGAACACTGAAGCTTTCTTT. As protein: CASSLQVNTEAFF.

This clone has only one observation. Here the CDR3 DNA reads TGTGCCAGCAGCCGAGGACTAGCGGGGCCCCAAGAGACCCAGTACTTC. Its protein is CASSRGLAGPQETQYF. This rearrangement joins TRBV6-6 to TRBJ2-5; 12 nucleotides match TRBD2. The CDR3 has 16 amino acids. After removal of 6 bases from V and 1 base from J, the junction contained 6 bases not matched to a gene. Per germline, CDR1 MNHNY and CDR2 SVGAGI (reference sequence).

This clone was recorded a few times. The chain links TRBV9 to TRBJ2-3, with D possibly being TRBD2 (6 bases). Per germline, CDR1 SGDLS and CDR2 YYNGEE. With 0 bases removed from V and 5 bases from J, the gap between germline ends came to 16 bases. The CDR3 is 16 amino acids. For the CDR3, the DNA is TGTGCCAGCAGCGTAGACGTGACTAGTTATCGAGATACGCAGTATTTT. It yields the protein CASSVDVTSYRDTQYF.

The J gene is TRBJ1-6, the V gene TRBV30, with a tentative D call TRBD1 (5 bases). The CDR3 is made up of 12 amino acids. Germline CDR1 GTSNPN, CDR2 SVGIG (reference sequence). V gave up 2 bases and J gave up 13 bases, with 12 bases separating them. CDR3 loop: CAWSRGSVPLHF. The DNA of the CDR3 is TGTGCCTGGAGTAGGGGATCGGTCCCCCTCCACTTT.